These 29 T cell receptor beta chains originate from one sample sequenced in a study of shared clonotypes between healthy human individuals. Here immunoSEQ multiplex PCR was the method, and the copy in TCRdb shows in-frame clones only, minus some. The sample carries 2 million to 3 million clones, around 94% recorded once. Material for sequencing was naive CD4+ T cells sorted from blood. Subset in this sample: CD45RA+ positively selected. The receptors come from a man aged 18 to 35 in good health.

V usage is TRBV10-3 and J usage is TRBJ1-1, with 7 bases lining up with TRBD1. This CDR3 is 14 amino acids long. CDR1 and CDR2 from the germline V gene are ENHRY and SYGVKD. Unmatched junction bases numbered 8, after V lost 6 bases and J lost 4 bases. CDR3 residues: CAISLQGQATEAFF. CDR3 coding DNA: TGTGCCATCAGCCTACAGGGGCAGGCCACTGAAGCTTTCTTT.

The gene calls are TRBV25-1 and TRBJ1-5; D unresolved. Germline V gene data show CDR1 as MGHDK and CDR2 as SYGVNS. V dropped 3 bases and J dropped 7 bases, with 10 bases sitting between them. This CDR3 comprises 13 residues. CDR3 in amino acids: CASSDRAGQPQHF. The CDR3 DNA reads TGTGCCAGCAGTGATCGTGCCGGCCAGCCCCAGCATTTT.

The chain is built from TRBV5-4 and TRBJ2-3; 16 nucleotides match TRBD2. The V gene end was trimmed by 4 bases and the J gene end by 0 bases; junction bases not matched to a gene: 5. CDR1 is SGHNT and CDR2 is YYREEE in the germline V gene (reference sequence). This CDR3 region has 18 residues. CDR3 in DNA: TGTGCCAGCAGCCCGCCGGGACTAGCGGGGGGGAGCACAGATACGCAGTATTTT. It translates to CASSPPGLAGGSTDTQYF. Supplemented by reference TRBV5-4 and TRBJ2-3, the full variable domain reads ETGVTQSPTHLIKTRGQQVTLRCSSQSGHNTVSWYQQALGQGPQFIFQYYREEENGRGNFPPRFSGLQFPNYSSELNVNALELDDSALYLCASSPPGLAGGSTDTQYFGPGTRLTVL.

This clone was seen just once. The V gene is TRBV18, the J gene TRBJ2-2; no clear D. CDR1 is KGHSH, CDR2 LQKENI, per germline. The V end lost 0 bases, the J end lost 2 bases, and 10 bases lay between the germline ends. The CDR3 spans 16 residues. The CDR3 region is CASSPPMGINTGELFF. The CDR3 DNA reads TGTGCCAGCTCACCACCGATGGGTATCAACACCGGGGAGCTGTTTTTT.

J is TRBJ1-1 and V is TRBV5-8, with TRBD1 matching 9 bases. The CDR3 totals 15 residues. J lost 3 bases, V lost 3 bases, and 6 bases had no gene match. The germline V gene has CDR1 SGHTS and CDR2 YDEGEE. CDR3 residues: CASSWTGDWDTEAFF. CDR3 bases: TGTGCCAGCAGCTGGACAGGGGATTGGGACACTGAAGCTTTCTTT.

This chain connects TRBV18 to TRBJ1-1; 7 nucleotides match TRBD1. Germline CDR1 and CDR2: KGHSH and LQKENI. J gave up 3 bases and V 0 bases, and 7 bases lay outside the gene matches. The CDR3 length is 16 residues. CDR3 residues: CASSPPQAGGYTEAFF. The CDR3, as DNA: TGTGCCAGCTCACCACCCCAGGCAGGGGGATACACTGAAGCTTTCTTT.

This sequence joins TRBV9 and TRBJ2-3; D gene unclear. Germline lookup yields CDR1 SGDLS and CDR2 YYNGEE. There are 16 residues in the CDR3. Trimming removed 4 bases from V and 1 base from J, with 16 bases in between. The CDR3 region is CASSPPRGRGTDTQYF. The DNA for the CDR3 is TGTGCCAGCAGCCCCCCCCGAGGCAGAGGCACAGATACGCAGTATTTT.

The chain has TRBV19 and TRBJ1-3; the D is unclear. Trimming pared 5 bases from V and 7 bases from J, leaving 21 bases between. The CDR3 consists of 16 residues. Germline V gene data show CDR1 as LNHDA and CDR2 as SQIVND (reference sequence). CDR3 in amino acids: CASSFSEGSGGNTIYF. CDR3 sequence (DNA): TGTGCCAGTAGTTTTTCCGAAGGTTCCGGTGGGAACACCATATATTTT.

The chain uses TRBV7-2 and TRBJ2-3, with unresolved D. The germline gives CDR1 SGHTA, CDR2 FQGNSA. The CDR3 loop spans 14 amino acids. Trimming took 6 bases from V and 9 from J, leaving 19 bases between them. The CDR3 region is CASSFYGPEKTQYF. CDR3 sequence (DNA): TGTGCCAGCAGTTTTTATGGACCCGAAAAAACGCAGTATTTT.

The chain uses TRBV30 and TRBJ2-1; unclear D gene. From germline, CDR1 is GTSNPN and CDR2 SVGIG (reference sequence). The CDR3 covers 12 residues. V lost 2 bases and J 8 bases, leaving 10 bases between the germline ends. The CDR3 sequence: CAWSPRGYEQFF. CDR3 DNA sequence: TGTGCCTGGAGTCCGCGTGGATATGAGCAGTTCTTC.

The chain couples TRBV5-5 to TRBJ1-2; 10 bases fit TRBD1. CDR1 is SGHKS and CDR2 is YYEKEE in the germline V gene (reference sequence). Losses at the gene ends were 5 bases for V and 7 bases for J; bases not matched to a gene: 11. This CDR3 comprises 15 residues. The chain's CDR3 is CASSSPGQGHGGYTF. CDR3 coding DNA: TGTGCCAGCAGTTCCCCGGGACAGGGGCACGGTGGCTACACCTTC.

This clone was detected a few times. The gene calls are TRBV10-3 and TRBJ1-1, with 12 positions matching TRBD1. In germline, CDR1 is ENHRY, CDR2 SYGVKD. The CDR3 extends over 12 amino acids. With V trimmed by 11 bases and J by 4 bases, 2 bases remained unmatched. Written as DNA, the CDR3 is TGTGCCGTGGGACAGGGGGCCACTGAAGCTTTCTTT. Protein product: CAVGQGATEAFF.

V gene TRBV19 combines with J gene TRBJ2-5; 9 bases agree with TRBD1. The germline gives CDR1 LNHDA, CDR2 SQIVND (reference sequence). Trimming took 4 bases from V and 4 from J; bases not matched to a gene: 10. The CDR3 covers 16 residues. The CDR3 spells CASSRRDRVNGETQYF. The CDR3 bases are TGTGCCAGTAGTAGGCGGGACAGGGTGAACGGAGAGACCCAGTACTTC.

The rearrangement links TRBV9 to TRBJ2-3, with D possibly being TRBD2 (6 bases). The germline V and J ends were trimmed by 1 base and 1 base, with 16 bases remaining between them. The germline gives CDR1 SGDLS, CDR2 YYNGEE. The CDR3 loop spans 17 amino acids. As DNA, the CDR3 is TGTGCCAGCAGCGTACGGGAGCGTATCCGTGGCACAGATACGCAGTATTTT. This gives the protein CASSVRERIRGTDTQYF.

The chain couples TRBV5-1 to TRBJ2-1; TRBD1 might be the D (6 bases). The V gene's germline CDR1 is SGHRS and CDR2 YFSETQ. V lost 3 bases, J lost 4 bases, and 17 bases lay in between. The CDR3 sequence is 16 residues long. The CDR3 DNA follows: TGCGCCAGCAGCTCTACAGGGAAGCGGCCGTACAATGAGCAGTTCTTC. This sequence encodes CASSSTGKRPYNEQFF.

The J gene is TRBJ2-2, the V gene TRBV6-1; tentatively, D is TRBD1 or TRBD2 (5 bases each). The V and J ends lost 7 bases and 4 bases respectively, with 16 bases between them. The germline V gene has CDR1 MNHNS and CDR2 SASEGT. The CDR3 has 15 residues. CDR3 region: CASITRGAITGELFF. In DNA, the CDR3 is TGTGCCAGCATTACCCGAGGGGCTATCACCGGGGAGCTGTTTTTT.

The chain uses TRBV6-5 and TRBJ2-2; D gene ambiguous. V lost 0 bases and J lost 4, with 9 bases in between. The V gene's germline CDR1 is MNHEY and CDR2 SVGAGI. There are 15 residues in the CDR3. DNA for the CDR3: TGTGCCAGCAGTTACTCTGGCCCTACCACCGGGGAGCTGTTTTTT. Protein: CASSYSGPTTGELFF.

The chain combines TRBV7-2 with TRBJ1-6, with 7 nucleotides matching TRBD1. The germline CDR1 and CDR2 sequences are SGHTA and FQGNSA. V was clipped by 9 bases and J by 0 bases; unmatched bases: 2. The CDR3 spans 14 residues. The chain's CDR3 is CASRDSSYNSPLHF. CDR3 DNA sequence: TGTGCCAGTAGGGACAGCTCCTATAATTCACCCCTCCACTTT.

The chain has TRBV6-1 and TRBJ1-2, with D uncertain. The V gene lost 2 bases and the J gene lost 6 bases, with 10 bases spanning the gap. Germline-derived CDR1 and CDR2 are MNHNS and SASEGT. CDR3 length equals 13 residues. The CDR3 loop reads CASSEQPRNGYTF. The CDR3 nucleotides are TGTGCCAGCAGTGAACAGCCGAGGAATGGCTACACCTTC.

J is TRBJ2-1 and V is TRBV6-6, with TRBD1 matching 7 bases. Germline V gives CDR1 MNHNY, CDR2 SVGAGI (reference sequence). Trimming cost V 10 bases and J 4 bases; bases outside gene matches: 4. The CDR3 runs to 12 residues. CDR3 DNA sequence: TGTGCCACCGGGACAGCTTACAATGAGCAGTTCTTC. This encodes CATGTAYNEQFF.

This clone was detected only a few times. CDR3 in DNA: TGTGCCTGGAGTGTACAGACAGGGGGAAGGAACACCATATATTTT. Translated: CAWSVQTGGRNTIYF. The chain employs TRBV30 and TRBJ1-3; 9 nucleotides match TRBD1. With 0 bases clipped from V and 7 bases from J, the junction kept 7 bases outside the gene matches. Germline V gene sequence: CDR1 GTSNPN, CDR2 SVGIG (reference sequence). The CDR3 sequence is 15 residues long.

This clone showed up just a few times. In nucleotides, the CDR3 is TGTGCCTGGAGTGTACGGCTAGCGGGAGACGAGACCCAGTACTTC. Its protein product is CAWSVRLAGDETQYF. The chain couples TRBV30 to TRBJ2-5, with 10 bases matching TRBD2. Germline trimming cut 0 bases from V and 5 bases from J; bases unmatched to any gene: 6. There are 15 residues in the CDR3. The germline gives CDR1 GTSNPN, CDR2 SVGIG (reference sequence).

The rearrangement joins TRBV19 to TRBJ1-6; 9 nucleotides match TRBD1. Trimming cost V 5 bases and J 7 bases; bases outside gene matches: 9. The CDR3 consists of 16 residues. CDR1 is LNHDA, CDR2 SQIVND, per germline (reference sequence). The CDR3 nucleotides are TGTGCCAGTAGTGCACAGGGGGCCTTCCTCAATTCACCCCTCCACTTT. It specifies CASSAQGAFLNSPLHF.

J is TRBJ1-2 and V is TRBV5-1; D gene uncertain. CDR3 length: 14 amino acids. Germline V gene data show CDR1 as SGHRS and CDR2 as YFSETQ. Trimming removed 4 bases from V and 6 bases from J, with 16 bases in between. CDR3 loop: CASSQTGLDDGYTF. The CDR3 DNA follows: TGCGCCAGCAGCCAGACCGGGCTTGACGATGGCTACACCTTC.

The rearrangement links TRBV14 to TRBJ1-3; 8 bases map to TRBD1. The V segment lost 4 bases and the J segment 8 bases; nucleotides outside the gene matches: 10. CDR1 SGHDN and CDR2 FVKESK come from the germline V gene. The CDR3 is 15 amino acids. The CDR3: CASSRGTGLFYTIYF. The CDR3 DNA sequence: TGTGCCAGCAGCCGCGGGACAGGACTTTTTTACACCATATATTTT.

This clone was seen only once. The V call is TRBV30, the J call TRBJ1-1; possibly TRBD1 for D (5 bases). The CDR3 sequence is 11 residues long. The V end lost 7 bases, the J end lost 6 bases, and 12 bases lay between the germline ends. CDR1 and CDR2 (germline): GTSNPN, SVGIG (reference sequence). The CDR3 spells CAFGAGSEAFF. CDR3 DNA sequence: TGTGCCTTTGGGGCGGGATCTGAAGCTTTCTTT.

The chain uses TRBV6-1 and TRBJ2-2; unclear D gene. The germline gives CDR1 MNHNS, CDR2 SASEGT. Trimming took off 4 bases at V and 2 bases at J, with 8 bases between the two ends. The CDR3 runs to 14 residues. The CDR3 DNA follows: TGTGCCAGCAGTGTACTACGAAACACCGGGGAGCTGTTTTTT. Its translation: CASSVLRNTGELFF.

CDR3 in amino acids: CASAEGADSYGYTF. The CDR3 coding sequence is TGTGCCAGCGCTGAGGGAGCGGACAGCTATGGCTACACCTTC. The chain has TRBV2 and TRBJ1-2, with a weak D call TRBD1 (6 bases). This CDR3 region has 14 residues. V was trimmed by 8 bases and J by 4 bases, leaving 17 bases between them. Germline V gene sequence: CDR1 SNHLY, CDR2 FYNNEI.

A few counts support this clone. The chain employs TRBV7-9 and TRBJ1-1; D is undetermined. This CDR3 is built from 11 residues. The germline gives CDR1 SEHNR, CDR2 FQNEAQ (reference sequence). V was pared by 6 bases and J by 9 bases, with 11 bases between. The CDR3 spells CASSTSSKAFF. DNA of the CDR3: TGTGCCAGCAGTACTAGCAGTAAAGCTTTCTTT.